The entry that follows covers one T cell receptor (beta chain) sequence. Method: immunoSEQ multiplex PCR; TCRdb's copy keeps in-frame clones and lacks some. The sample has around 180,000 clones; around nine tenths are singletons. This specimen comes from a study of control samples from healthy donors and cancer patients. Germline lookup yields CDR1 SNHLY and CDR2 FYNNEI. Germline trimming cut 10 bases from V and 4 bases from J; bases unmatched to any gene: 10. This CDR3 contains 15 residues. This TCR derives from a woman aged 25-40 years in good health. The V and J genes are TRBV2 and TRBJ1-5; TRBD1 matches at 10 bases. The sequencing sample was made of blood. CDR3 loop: CATLRDRGGNQPQHF. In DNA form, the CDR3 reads TGTGCCACCCTCCGGGACAGGGGTGGGAATCAGCCCCAGCATTTT.